The entry below describes one T cell receptor beta chain. The specificity of this receptor is unknown. Base qualities were left out, and no much larger clone turns up one base away. The donors were healthy, HIV-negative adults who had no recently reported acute infections or vaccinations. Every donor was a Caucasian adult living in Nashville, Tennessee, USA. Magnetic negative selection was used to enrich CD4+ T cells, after which naive cells were positively selected on CD45RA and the negative fraction became the memory subset. Blood was collected by leukapheresis, and PBMCs were isolated by Ficoll-Histopaque density gradient centrifugation and then cryopreserved in liquid nitrogen vapor phase. Purity and quantity of every magnetically sorted T cell population were checked by analytical flow cytometry. Genomic DNA was isolated from every sorted fraction and measured by UV absorbance on a Nanodrop 2000c.

The data were obtained in a study of shared clonotypes between healthy human individuals (dated by TCRdb to about 2020). About the study as a whole: A couple of women and three men aged 18 to 49 years were included in the cohort. For each donor, three plates each were used for CD4 naive and CD4 memory, two plates were used for CD8 naive, and one plate was used for CD8 memory. To increase sequencing depth and limit assay-specific biases, different laboratories used diverse techniques to prepare libraries and sequence TCR repertoires. To estimate repertoire size and how much clonotype sharing occurs between individuals, the study deeply sequenced the blood TCR repertoires of about five healthy adults. Between about 0.94 and 8.9 billion PBMCs per donor were obtained by leukapheresis.

General study outcomes and caveats: Rarefaction of sorted-subset datasets indicated incomplete sequencing despite the large sequencing depth. Across a few donors, roughly 5% of naive CD4, approximately 3.6% of naive CD8, around 2.1% of memory CD4, and approximately 0.4% of memory CD8 clonotypes were shared. Estimated clonotype richness was generally larger for naive than for memory subsets. Clonotypes shared by all four sorted-subset donors showed higher generation probabilities than non-shared clonotypes. Based on pairwise subsampling, the degree of clonotype sharing among donors was expected to be affected by sequencing depth. The small number of donors limited the genetic and exposure-history diversity represented. Only blood was sampled, and tissue TCR repertoires likely differ from those in blood.

TCR CDR3 regions were amplified from genomic DNA by multiplex PCR using the deep immunoSEQ assay. For each cell subset, the extracted genomic DNA was distributed evenly across all wells of several immunoSEQ 96-well plates, and each plate served as one replicate. For sorted subsets, roughly 0.2 ug genomic DNA, equal to approximately 30,000 T cell genomes, was loaded into each replicate PCR. Purified libraries were quantified with a Qubit 3.0 fluorometer, sized on a Bioanalyzer 2100, and re-quantified with the KAPA Library Quantification kit. Every immunoSEQ 96-well plate was sequenced on a separate single-read 150-cycle Illumina NextSeq 550 flow cell. The original methods were these. Because the immunoSEQ output included only junctional sequences and no quality scores, the filtering could not be the same as the filtering used for full-length reads. Sequences were annotated with PyIR, a Python wrapper for IgBLAST v1.9, using IMGT germline references to assign V/J genes and CDR3. Reads with weak V/J assignments (E-value above 1e-6), missing CDR3, stop codons, out-of-frame junctions, or ambiguous translated residues were removed. V3J clonotypes were defined by identical inferred V gene, J gene, and CDR3 amino acid sequence. Percentage overlap between repertoires was calculated by dividing the number of shared unique clonotypes by the size of the smaller repertoire. RTK rarefaction, the Chao1 estimator, and Recon v2.1 estimates of unobserved clonotypes were used to assess repertoire richness. Generation probabilities were computed with OLGA for all TCRbeta clonotypes obtained by the gDNA method from a handful of donors. TCRdb carries this immuneACCESS record with in-frame sequences only. Its versions omit some clonotypes, under half of them owing to an unresolved V gene in the studies checked, with the rest unexplained. From that table come the V and J calls and clone size; the DNA was used to work out D and trimming. This sample is represented by 980,000 or so clones; more than 75% of them were singletons. About 1.5% of the sample is held by the ten biggest clonotypes.

Trimming takes 0 bases from V and 9 bases from J, and the germline ends sit 6 bases apart. There are 12 amino acids in the CDR3, from cysteine to phenylalanine inclusive. Only CDR3 DNA remains: 36 bases, in frame from the first base. Via the germline V gene, CDR1 is KGHSH and CDR2 LQKENI. The sequenced material came from memory CD4+ T cells sorted from blood. Reading the label with the study, this specimen's cell subset or site is: CD45RA-negative fraction. The receptor was derived from a man aged 18 to 30 in good health. The chain is made from TRBV18 and TRBJ1-5; 5 matching bases give a weak D call of TRBD1. CDR3 sequence: CASSPPTGPQHF. The sequenced DNA is TGTGCCAGCTCACCACCAACAGGGCCCCAGCATTTT.